These 31 T cell receptor beta chains originate from one sample sequenced in a study of blood T cell repertoires in COVID-19. This table comes from immunoSEQ multiplex PCR, and its TCRdb copy is limited to in-frame clones, with some not included. The data show 150,000 or so clones, with roughly 82% seen just once and about 15% held by the top ten. The sample comprised peripheral blood. The receptors come from a human donor with acute or convalescent COVID-19. The donor label of this sample is uncertain.

The genes are TRBV19 and TRBJ1-1, with 7 bases fitting TRBD1. There are 14 residues in the CDR3. Germline trimming cut 3 bases from V and 5 bases from J; bases unmatched to any gene: 6. The germline gives CDR1 LNHDA, CDR2 SQIVND (reference sequence). The CDR3 sequence: CASSIQGDRTEAFF. The CDR3 DNA follows: TGTGCCAGTAGTATTCAGGGGGATCGGACTGAAGCTTTCTTT. Based on the CDR3 plus reference TRBV19 and TRBJ1-1, the full variable domain is DGGITQSPKYLFRKEGQNVTLSCEQNLNHDAMYWYRQDPGQGLRLIYYSQIVNDFQKGDIAEGYSVSREKKESFPLTVTSAQKNPTAFYLCASSIQGDRTEAFFGQGTRLTVV.

The chain links TRBV19 to TRBJ2-2; tentative D call: TRBD1 (5 bases). The CDR3 length is 14 residues. V lost 5 bases to trimming and J lost 4 bases, with 11 bases between them. Germline assignment: CDR1 LNHDA and CDR2 SQIVND (reference sequence). In nucleotides, the CDR3 is TGTGCCAGTAGTCCCTGGACAAGCACCGGGGAGCTGTTTTTT. Amino acids: CASSPWTSTGELFF.

This rearrangement joins TRBV18 to TRBJ1-6; D possibly corresponds to TRBD1 (6 bases). Trimming shortened V by 2 bases and J by 5 bases, and 22 bases separated the two germline ends. Germline V gene data show CDR1 as KGHSH and CDR2 as LQKENI. This CDR3 region has 19 residues. The CDR3, as DNA: TGTGCCAGCTCACCAATTCACCTGGGGGGGGGCGCGAATAATTCACCCCTCCACTTT. Amino acid sequence: CASSPIHLGGGANNSPLHF.

The gene calls are TRBV14 and TRBJ2-3, with TRBD2 matching 10 bases. From germline, CDR1 is SGHDN and CDR2 FVKESK. There are 18 residues in the CDR3. Unmatched junction bases numbered 10, after V lost 4 bases and J lost 0 bases. The DNA of the CDR3 is TGTGCCAGCAGCCTCCGGGCTAGCGGGGGTACTAGCACAGATACGCAGTATTTT. Protein product: CASSLRASGGTSTDTQYF.

The V call is TRBV5-1, the J call TRBJ1-1; 7 positions match TRBD1. J lost 3 bases, V lost 4 bases, and 9 bases had no gene match. The CDR3 has 15 residues. The germline CDR1 and CDR2 sequences are SGHRS and YFSETQ. The CDR3 spells CASSGYRGVHTEAFF. In nucleotides, the CDR3 is TGCGCCAGCAGCGGGTACAGGGGAGTGCACACTGAAGCTTTCTTT.

This clone appeared a few times. V gene TRBV18 combines with J gene TRBJ2-3, with 8 bases identical to TRBD2. Germline CDR1 KGHSH, CDR2 LQKENI. After removal of 2 bases from V and 0 bases from J, the junction contained 1 base not matched to a gene. CDR3 size: 15 residues. Here the CDR3 DNA reads TGTGCCAGCTCACCAGAGCGGGGGAGCACAGATACGCAGTATTTT. Residues: CASSPERGSTDTQYF.

This clone showed up just a few times. The chain links TRBV4-1 to TRBJ2-7, with D possibly TRBD2 on 7 matching bases. Trimming left V 0 bases short and J 5 bases short, with 11 bases between. The CDR3 has 14 residues. In germline, CDR1 is MGHRA, CDR2 YSYEKL. The CDR3: CASSQEGGGHEQYF. The CDR3 DNA sequence: TGCGCCAGCAGCCAAGAAGGGGGAGGGCACGAGCAGTACTTC.

The genes are TRBV11-3 and TRBJ1-4; D is uncertain. Trimming removed 3 bases from V and 3 bases from J, with 8 bases in between. The V gene's germline CDR1 is SGHNT and CDR2 YENEEA. The length of the CDR3 is 14 residues. In DNA, the CDR3 is TGTGCCAGCAGCTTGACTAGGGCTAATGAAAAACTGTTTTTT. Translation gives CASSLTRANEKLFF.

Note on this clone: The junction differs from germline at one of its ends, possibly a read error. This rearrangement joins TRBV2 to TRBJ1-6; D remains unclear. Germline-derived CDR1 and CDR2 are SNHLY and FYNNEI. This CDR3 has 16 amino acids. The chain's CDR3 is CASSEMASGEDSPLHF. The CDR3 DNA is TGTGCCAGCAGTGAAATGGCAAGCGGGGAGGATTCGCCCCTCCACTTT.

J is TRBJ2-1 and V is TRBV5-5, with 8 bases fitting TRBD1. Trimming at V came to 4 bases and at J to 6 bases, leaving 9 bases not matched to a gene. CDR1 SGHKS and CDR2 YYEKEE come from the germline V gene (reference sequence). There are 15 residues in the CDR3. This CDR3 reads CASSPQGVVINEQFF. The CDR3 DNA sequence: TGTGCCAGCAGCCCACAGGGGGTCGTGATCAATGAGCAGTTCTTC.

The chain carries TRBV30 and TRBJ2-2; 7 positions agree with TRBD1. Germline V lookup: CDR1 GTSNPN, CDR2 SVGIG (reference sequence). The V and J ends lost 1 base and 0 bases, in that order; junction bases with no gene match: 5. The CDR3 is 16 amino acids. The CDR3 sequence is CAWSANRGSNTGELFF. The CDR3 DNA reads TGTGCCTGGAGTGCGAACAGGGGATCGAACACCGGGGAGCTGTTTTTT.

This sequence joins TRBV30 and TRBJ1-4; the D is unclear. Germline loops: CDR1 GTSNPN, CDR2 SVGIG (reference sequence). V lost 2 bases and J 10 bases, leaving 11 bases between the germline ends. The CDR3 covers 12 residues. CDR3 DNA sequence: TGTGCCTGGAGTTCCTCCCCGGGAAAACTGTTTTTT. As protein: CAWSSSPGKLFF.

The gene calls are TRBV15 and TRBJ1-2; D unclear. V lost 5 bases and J lost 2, with 6 bases in between. The CDR3 runs 12 residues. Germline-derived CDR1 and CDR2 are LNHNV and YYDKDF (reference sequence). The CDR3 is CATSGLNYGYTF. The CDR3 DNA sequence: TGTGCCACCAGCGGGCTCAACTATGGCTACACCTTC.

The V call is TRBV3-1 (or the pseudogene TRBV3-2), the J call TRBJ2-5, with 9 bases aligning to TRBD1. In germline, CDR1 is LGHDT, CDR2 YNNKEL (reference sequence). V gave up 3 bases and J gave up 4 bases; unmatched junction bases: 9. The CDR3 consists of 16 residues. In nucleotides, the CDR3 is TGTGCCAGCAGCCAGAGGACAGGGGCTCTCCTAGAGACCCAGTACTTC. This translates into CASSQRTGALLETQYF.

The chain employs TRBV6-2 or TRBV6-3 and TRBJ1-5; D remains unclear. Trimming took off 2 bases at V and 2 bases at J, with 10 bases between the two ends. Germline V lookup: CDR1 MNHEY, CDR2 SVGEGT. The CDR3 contains 15 residues. The CDR3 here is CASSYEGWGNQPQHF. The DNA of the CDR3 is TGTGCCAGCAGTTACGAGGGATGGGGCAATCAGCCCCAGCATTTT.

The sample holds one count of this clone. The chain joins TRBV7-9 to TRBJ2-7, with a weak D call TRBD2 (7 bases). With 3 bases removed from V and 3 bases from J, the gap between germline ends came to 12 bases. Germline assignment: CDR1 SEHNR and CDR2 FQNEAQ (reference sequence). The CDR3 loop spans 14 amino acids. The CDR3, as DNA: TGTGCCAGCAGCTTCGGGGGGCGAGGCTACGAGCAGTACTTC. Encoded protein: CASSFGGRGYEQYF.

There are a few counts of this clone. The chain has TRBV6-5 and TRBJ1-5; possibly TRBD1 for D (6 bases). The CDR3 contains 12 residues. Germline V gene sequence: CDR1 MNHEY, CDR2 SVGAGI. CDR3 sequence: CAIAQGRQPQHF. DNA for the CDR3: TGTGCTATCGCCCAGGGGCGCCAGCCCCAGCATTTT.

This rearrangement joins TRBV5-6 to TRBJ1-6; D is possibly TRBD1 (5 bases). CDR1 is SGHDT, CDR2 YYEEEE, per germline. This CDR3 is built from 13 residues. V lost 1 base to trimming and J lost 7 bases, with 6 bases between them. The CDR3 bases are TGTGCCAGCAGCTTGCAGGGAAATTCACCCCTCCACTTT. Amino acid sequence: CASSLQGNSPLHF.

The chain couples TRBV15 to TRBJ2-7; D unclear. Trimming cost V 0 bases and J 5 bases, with 5 bases left between them. Germline-derived CDR1 and CDR2 are LNHNV and YYDKDF (reference sequence). This CDR3 is 12 amino acids long. The chain's CDR3 is CATSRDNNEQYF. CDR3 DNA sequence: TGTGCCACCAGCAGAGATAACAACGAGCAGTACTTC.

This chain connects TRBV6-6 to TRBJ2-5, with 7 bases fitting TRBD1. Trimming at V came to 6 bases and at J to 2 bases, leaving 6 bases not matched to a gene. CDR1 and CDR2 (germline): MNHNY, SVGAGI (reference sequence). The CDR3 has 14 amino acids. The DNA of the CDR3 is TGTGCCAGCAGCCTAGGGGGCTCACAAGAGACCCAGTACTTC. Protein: CASSLGGSQETQYF.

The rearrangement uses TRBV9 and TRBJ1-3, with D perhaps matching TRBD1 (6 bases). V lost 5 bases and J 0 bases, leaving 9 bases between the germline ends. The germline CDR1 and CDR2 sequences are SGDLS and YYNGEE. The length of the CDR3 is 14 residues. The CDR3 region has the DNA TGTGCCAGCAGTAACAGGGTCTCTGGAAACACCATATATTTT. Residues: CASSNRVSGNTIYF. The complete variable domain, with remaining parts taken from reference TRBV9 and TRBJ1-3, reads DSGVTQTPKHLITATGQRVTLRCSPRSGDLSVYWYQQSLDQGLQFLIQYYNGEERAKGNILERFSAQQFPDLHSELNLSSLELGDSALYFCASSNRVSGNTIYFGEGSWLTVV.

This sequence joins TRBV7-7 and TRBJ2-5; 10 positions agree with TRBD2. CDR3 length: 15 amino acids. V dropped 6 bases and J dropped 3; count of bases not matched to a gene: 7. Per the germline V gene, CDR1 is SSHAT and CDR2 is FNYEAQ (reference sequence). The CDR3 DNA is TGTGCCAGCAGTGCACTAGCGGGGCAAAAAGAGACCCAGTACTTC. It codes for CASSALAGQKETQYF.

This chain links TRBV9 with TRBJ2-3, with 11 bases identical to TRBD2. Germline CDR1 SGDLS, CDR2 YYNGEE. CDR3 length equals 16 residues. V trimming: 5 bases; J trimming: 3 bases; junction bases outside the gene matches: 8. CDR3 loop: CASSGFSGGATDTQYF. The CDR3 DNA reads TGTGCCAGCAGTGGCTTTAGCGGGGGGGCAACAGATACGCAGTATTTT.

The chain employs TRBV29-1 and TRBJ2-3; the match to TRBD2 covers 10 bases. CDR1 and CDR2 (germline): SQVTM, ANQGSEA. V was pared by 4 bases and J by 5 bases, with 3 bases of the junction left unmatched. The CDR3 spans 13 residues. CDR3 sequence reads: CSVGASGGDTQYF. In DNA form, the CDR3 reads TGCAGCGTTGGGGCTAGCGGGGGAGATACGCAGTATTTT.

The V and J genes are TRBV5-1 and TRBJ2-7, with 7 bases lining up with TRBD1. V shed 4 bases, J shed 2 bases, and the junction held 9 bases outside the gene matches. The CDR3 spans 15 residues. Per germline, CDR1 SGHRS and CDR2 YFSETQ. CDR3 loop: CASSNTTGTPYEQYF. The CDR3 DNA follows: TGCGCCAGCAGCAACACGACAGGGACCCCCTACGAGCAGTACTTC.

CDR3 bases: TGTGCCAGTAGTCTCGGTCGCCAAGAGACCCAGTACTTC. Translated, it gives CASSLGRQETQYF. This chain joins TRBV19 and TRBJ2-5; D gene unclear. V lost 5 bases and J 1 base, leaving 8 bases between the germline ends. In germline, CDR1 is LNHDA, CDR2 SQIVND (reference sequence). CDR3 length equals 13 residues.

The CDR3 loop reads CSVEVRNQETQYF. The CDR3 DNA follows: TGCAGCGTTGAAGTCAGGAACCAAGAGACCCAGTACTTC. The chain uses TRBV29-1 and TRBJ2-5; D call uncertain. The V gene lost 1 base and the J gene lost 0 bases, with 6 bases spanning the gap. The CDR3 sequence is 13 residues long. CDR1 SQVTM and CDR2 ANQGSEA come from the germline V gene.

A few counts support this clone. The rearrangement links TRBV25-1 to TRBJ2-2; 7 bases are shared with TRBD1. Germline V lookup: CDR1 MGHDK, CDR2 SYGVNS. V lost 2 bases to trimming and J lost 6 bases; unmatched junction nucleotides: 3. The CDR3 has 14 residues. In DNA form, the CDR3 reads TGTGCCAGCAGTGAACAACAGGGGCCCGGGGAGCTGTTTTTT. It translates to CASSEQQGPGELFF.

The chain recombines TRBV5-1 with TRBJ1-1, with TRBD1 matching over 7 bases. Trimming cost V 1 base and J 4 bases; bases outside gene matches: 4. The CDR3 spans 14 residues. CDR1 is SGHRS and CDR2 is YFSETQ in the germline V gene. DNA for the CDR3: TGCGCCAGCAGCTTGAATCAGGGGGGCACTGAAGCTTTCTTT. Protein sequence: CASSLNQGGTEAFF.

This rearrangement joins TRBV25-1 to TRBJ1-2, with D tentatively TRBD1 (6 bases). Trimming shortened V by 1 base and J by 10 bases, and 22 bases separated the two germline ends. The CDR3 is 16 residues long. From germline, CDR1 is MGHDK and CDR2 SYGVNS. Here the CDR3 reads CASSEWKRGSAGAYTF. CDR3 sequence (DNA): TGTGCCAGCAGTGAATGGAAAAGGGGATCGGCAGGGGCCTACACCTTC.

The rearrangement joins TRBV7-2 to TRBJ1-2, with D unresolved. Trimming removed 1 base from V and 4 bases from J, with 10 bases in between. The CDR3 consists of 14 residues. CDR1 is SGHTA and CDR2 is FQGNSA in the germline V gene. CDR3 loop: CASSLGVGSYGYTF. In nucleotides, the CDR3 is TGTGCCAGCAGCTTAGGAGTGGGGAGCTATGGCTACACCTTC. Filled out from reference TRBV7-2 and TRBJ1-2, the complete variable domain reads GAGVSQSPSNKVTEKGKDVELRCDPISGHTALYWYRQSLGQGLEFLIYFQGNSAPDKSGLPSDRFSAERTGGSVSTLTIQRTQQEDSAVYLCASSLGVGSYGYTFGSGTRLTVV.